Presented here are 14 T cell receptor beta chains from one specimen sequenced in a study of early T cells in non-severe SARS-CoV-2 infection. MiXCR, run by TCRdb on the 5' RACE reads, gives a single entry per CDR3 protein. The table shows roughly 51,000 distinct CDR3 sequences, with about 7.6% occurring only once. The starting material was whole blood, obtained at baseline. The source of these receptors is an adult who was a healthcare worker with PCR-confirmed SARS-CoV-2 infection or an uninfected control (not recorded which).

The sample holds many counts of this clonotype. The gene calls are TRBV20-1 and TRBJ2-7; D is perhaps TRBD1 (6 bases). Trimming pared 6 bases from V and 2 bases from J, leaving 11 bases between. The CDR3 is made up of 12 amino acids. From germline, CDR1 is DFQATT and CDR2 SNEGSKA (reference sequence). The CDR3 loop reads CSANRDTYEQYF. As DNA, the CDR3 is TGCAGTGCCAACCGGGACACCTACGAGCAGTACTTC.

This clonotype came up a few times. J is TRBJ2-1 and V is TRBV7-9; perhaps TRBD2 as D (6 bases). V lost 11 bases to trimming and J lost 6 bases, with 11 bases between them. Looked up from germline, CDR1 is SEHNR and CDR2 is FQNEAQ (reference sequence). This CDR3 region has 11 residues. This chain's CDR3 is CAGRDVNEQFF. CDR3 nucleotides: TGTGCCGGGCGGGATGTCAATGAGCAGTTCTTC. The full variable domain, rest sourced from reference TRBV7-9 and TRBJ2-1, is DTGVSQNPRHKITKRGQNVTFRCDPISEHNRLYWYRQTLGQGPEFLTYFQNEAQLEKSRLLSDRFSAERPKGSFSTLEIQRTEQGDSAMYLCAGRDVNEQFFGPGTRLTVL.

This clonotype was counted at least ten times. DNA of the CDR3: TGTGCCAGCAGCCTCGTCCTAGCGGGAGAGAGAAATGAGCAGTTCTTC. Protein sequence: CASSLVLAGERNEQFF. The genes are TRBV7-6 and TRBJ2-1, with TRBD2 identical over 10 bases. Trimming at V came to 5 bases and at J to 7 bases, leaving 11 bases not matched to a gene. Per germline, CDR1 SGHVS and CDR2 FNYEAQ. This CDR3 is 16 amino acids long.

This clonotype was detected a few times. The chain joins TRBV5-1 to TRBJ2-1; D is tentatively TRBD1 or TRBD2 (5 bases each). The CDR3 loop spans 14 amino acids. The V gene lost 4 bases and the J gene lost 5 bases, with 13 bases spanning the gap. Per germline, CDR1 SGHRS and CDR2 YFSETQ. The CDR3 region has the DNA TGCGCCAGCAGCCGAGGGACCGAGGACAATGAGCAGTTCTTC. Amino acid sequence: CASSRGTEDNEQFF. The full variable domain, completed using reference TRBV5-1 and TRBJ2-1, is KAGVTQTPRYLIKTRGQQVTLSCSPISGHRSVSWYQQTPGQGLQFLFEYFSETQRNKGNFPGRFSGRQFSNSRSEMNVSTLELGDSALYLCASSRGTEDNEQFFGPGTRLTVL.

This clonotype was seen at least ten times. The CDR3 coding sequence is TGTGCCAGCAGTCGCGCCGGCTCCTACAATGAGCAGTTCTTC. This sequence encodes CASSRAGSYNEQFF. V and J are TRBV12-3 or TRBV12-4 and TRBJ2-1; D call uncertain. The CDR3 runs 14 residues. V was cut by 5 bases and J by 0 bases, with 8 bases left in between.

The sample holds many counts of this clonotype. V and J are TRBV5-5 and TRBJ2-5; D is possibly TRBD2 (6 bases). Trimming removed 2 bases from V and 7 bases from J, with 21 bases in between. The germline V gene encodes CDR1 SGHKS and CDR2 YYEKEE (reference sequence). The CDR3 spans 16 residues. CDR3 sequence (DNA): TGTGCCAGCAGCTTAGTGCGGAATAGCGGTATTCGGACCCAGTACTTC. Translation: CASSLVRNSGIRTQYF.

This clonotype has a count of ten or more. The chain recombines TRBV20-1 with TRBJ2-2; D might be TRBD1 (6 bases). V lost 1 base, J lost 0 bases, and 6 bases lay in between. This CDR3 spans 14 amino acids. Germline CDR1 DFQATT, CDR2 SNEGSKA (reference sequence). DNA of the CDR3: TGCAGTGCTAGAGGGACAGCGAACACCGGGGAGCTGTTTTTT. This translates into CSARGTANTGELFF.

The chain links TRBV7-6 to TRBJ2-3; possible D gene TRBD1, 6 bases. In germline, CDR1 is SGHVS, CDR2 FNYEAQ. There are 15 residues in the CDR3. Between the trimmed V and J ends, which lost 0 bases and 2 bases, there was a span of 9 bases. The CDR3 sequence is CASSLATGITDTQYF. The DNA of the CDR3 is TGTGCCAGCAGCTTAGCAACAGGGATCACAGATACGCAGTATTTT.

The sample holds a few counts of this clonotype. The rearrangement joins TRBV10-3 to TRBJ2-1; TRBD1 matches 11 bases. Trimming at V came to 6 bases and at J to 8 bases, leaving 3 bases not matched to a gene. The length of the CDR3 is 13 residues. Germline CDR1 is ENHRY and CDR2 is SYGVKD. CDR3 protein: CAIRWTGGDEQFF. CDR3 nucleotides: TGTGCCATCAGGTGGACAGGGGGCGATGAGCAGTTCTTC.

This clonotype was picked up a small number of times. The V call is TRBV18, the J call TRBJ1-2, with D hard to call. Trimming removed 2 bases from V and 8 bases from J, with 12 bases in between. This CDR3 spans 13 amino acids. CDR1 is KGHSH and CDR2 is LQKENI in the germline V gene. The CDR3 protein is CASSPDFNNGYTF. For the CDR3, the DNA is TGTGCCAGCTCACCAGATTTTAATAACGGCTACACCTTC.

Only a few counts were recorded for this clonotype. The chain uses TRBV5-6 and TRBJ2-5; a possible D gene is TRBD2 (5 bases). V lost 4 bases to trimming and J lost 5 bases, with 21 bases between them. CDR1 SGHDT and CDR2 YYEEEE come from the germline V gene. The CDR3 is 16 residues long. The CDR3 protein is CASSPAKGRGGETQYF. The CDR3 DNA is TGTGCCAGCAGCCCGGCCAAAGGGAGAGGCGGGGAGACCCAGTACTTC.

In its sample, this clonotype was seen a few times. The chain employs TRBV4-2 and TRBJ2-1; TRBD2 matches 7 bases. The germline gives CDR1 LGHNA, CDR2 YNFKEQ. Trimming removed 0 bases from V and 2 bases from J; junction bases left unmatched: 7. The CDR3 runs 17 residues. The CDR3 region is CASSQDMGGGPYNEQFF. DNA of the CDR3: TGTGCCAGCAGCCAAGATATGGGGGGAGGGCCCTACAATGAGCAGTTCTTC.

This clonotype was counted at least ten times. The chain employs TRBV3-1 and TRBJ2-7; D possibly corresponds to TRBD2 (6 bases). The CDR3 is 16 residues long. With 1 base removed from V and 4 bases from J, the gap between germline ends came to 17 bases. The germline gives CDR1 LGHDT, CDR2 YNNKEL (reference sequence). The CDR3 reads CASSQGPGPGVYEQYF. In DNA, the CDR3 is TGTGCCAGCAGCCAAGGTCCGGGACCGGGGGTTTACGAGCAGTACTTC.

The DNA of the CDR3 is TGTGCCAGCAGTTTGAAGGCGGGAGTAGAGACCCAGTACTTC. This gives the protein CASSLKAGVETQYF. V usage is TRBV12-3 or TRBV12-4 and J usage is TRBJ2-5, with 7 positions matching TRBD2. V shed 3 bases, J shed 4 bases, and the junction held 5 bases outside the gene matches. The CDR3 is 14 amino acids.